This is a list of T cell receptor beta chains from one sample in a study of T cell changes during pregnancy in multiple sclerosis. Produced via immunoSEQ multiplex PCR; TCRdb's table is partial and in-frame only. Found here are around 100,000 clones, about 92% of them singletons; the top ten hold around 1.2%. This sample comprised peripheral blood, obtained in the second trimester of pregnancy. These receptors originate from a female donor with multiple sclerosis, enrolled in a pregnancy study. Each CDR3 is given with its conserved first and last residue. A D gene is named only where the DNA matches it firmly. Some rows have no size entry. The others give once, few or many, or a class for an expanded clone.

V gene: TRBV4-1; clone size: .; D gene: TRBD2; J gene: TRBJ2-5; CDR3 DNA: TGCGCCAGCAGCCAAACGGGACTAGCGGGGGAGGCCCAAGAGACCCAGTACTTC; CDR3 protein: CASSQTGLAGEAQETQYF
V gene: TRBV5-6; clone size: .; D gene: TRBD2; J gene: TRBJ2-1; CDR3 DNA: TGTGCCAGCAGCTTGTTGGGAGCGGGGAATGAGCAGTTCTTC; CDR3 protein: CASSLLGAGNEQFF
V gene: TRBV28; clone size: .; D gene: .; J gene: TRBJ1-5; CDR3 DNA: TGTGCCAGCAGTATGGGTCAGGGGAGGGTTAGAGGTCAGCCCCAGCATTTT; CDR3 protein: CASSMGQGRVRGQPQHF
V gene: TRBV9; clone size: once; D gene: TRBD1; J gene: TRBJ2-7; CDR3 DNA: TGTGCCAGCACGATCGACAGGGAATACGAGCAGTACTTC; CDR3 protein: CASTIDREYEQYF
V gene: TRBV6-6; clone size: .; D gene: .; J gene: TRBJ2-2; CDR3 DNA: TGTGCCAGCAGTTCGCAGGGGCTAGGTTCCGGGGAGCTGTTTTTT; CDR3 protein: CASSSQGLGSGELFF
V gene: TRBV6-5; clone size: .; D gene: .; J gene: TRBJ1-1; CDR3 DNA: TGTGCCAGCAGTCCCCCCGCCGGGGGGCGCACTGAAGCTTTCTTT; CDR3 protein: CASSPPAGGRTEAFF
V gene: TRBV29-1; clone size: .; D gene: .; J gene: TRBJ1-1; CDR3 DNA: TGCAGCGTCCGGGGGGGTGCGGGGGGCACTGAAGCTTTCTTT; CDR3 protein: CSVRGGAGGTEAFF
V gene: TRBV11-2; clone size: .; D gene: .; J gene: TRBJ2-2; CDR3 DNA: TGTGCCAGCAGCTTAGTTTCGGTAGTCACCGGGGAGCTGTTTTTT; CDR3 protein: CASSLVSVVTGELFF
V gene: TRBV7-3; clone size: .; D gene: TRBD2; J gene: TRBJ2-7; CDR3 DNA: TGTGCCAGCAGCTTACTCGGGGGGGCCCACGAGCAGTACTTC; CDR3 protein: CASSLLGGAHEQYF
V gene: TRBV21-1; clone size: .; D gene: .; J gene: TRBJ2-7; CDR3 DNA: TGTGCCAGCAGCAAATCCCCGGCGGGACAGGGCCCCGAGCAGTACTTC; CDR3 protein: CASSKSPAGQGPEQYF
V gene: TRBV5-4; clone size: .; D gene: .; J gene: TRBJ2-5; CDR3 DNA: TGTGCCAGCAGCTTGTCGGGACAAGAGACCCAGTACTTC; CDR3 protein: CASSLSGQETQYF
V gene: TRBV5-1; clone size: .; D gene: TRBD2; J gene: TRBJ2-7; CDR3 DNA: TGCGCCAGCGGGGACTACAACGAGCAGTACTTC; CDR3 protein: CASGDYNEQYF
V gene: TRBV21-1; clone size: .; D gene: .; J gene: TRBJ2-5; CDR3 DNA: TGTGCCAGCAGCAATTCCGAGGGAGCACCCCAAGAGACCCAGTACTTC; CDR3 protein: CASSNSEGAPQETQYF
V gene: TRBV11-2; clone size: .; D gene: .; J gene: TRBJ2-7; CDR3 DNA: TGTGCCAGCAGCTTAGCCCGGGGACTCAGCTCCTACGAGCAGTACTTC; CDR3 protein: CASSLARGLSSYEQYF
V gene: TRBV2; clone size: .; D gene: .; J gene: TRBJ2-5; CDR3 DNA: TGTGCCAGCAGCTCAGGGACCCAGTACTTC; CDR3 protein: CASSSGTQYF
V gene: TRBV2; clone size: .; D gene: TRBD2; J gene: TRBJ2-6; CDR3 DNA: TGTGCCAGCAGTGTAATGTTCAACGGGGGGGTCTCTGGGGCCAACGTCCTGACTTTC; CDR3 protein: CASSVMFNGGVSGANVLTF
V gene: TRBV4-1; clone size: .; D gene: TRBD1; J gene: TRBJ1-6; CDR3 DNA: TGCGCCAGCAGCCGAGGACAGGACTATAATTCACCCCTCCACTTT; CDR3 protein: CASSRGQDYNSPLHF
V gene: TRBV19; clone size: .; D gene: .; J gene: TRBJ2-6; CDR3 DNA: TGTGCCAGTAGCCTGCTTCGGAGTTCTGGGGCCAACGTCCTGACTTTC; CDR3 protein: CASSLLRSSGANVLTF
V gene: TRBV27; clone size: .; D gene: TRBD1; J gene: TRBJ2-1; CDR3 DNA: TGTGCCAGCAGTCGAGGGACAGGGGGTGAGCAGTTCTTC; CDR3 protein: CASSRGTGGEQFF
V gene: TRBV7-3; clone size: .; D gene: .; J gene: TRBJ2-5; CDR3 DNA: TGTGCCAGCAGCTTAAATTCTAGGGAGACCCAGTACTTC; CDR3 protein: CASSLNSRETQYF
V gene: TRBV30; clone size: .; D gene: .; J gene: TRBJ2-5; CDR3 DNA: TGTGCCTCCGCCGTCGGGGGTCAGTGGGAGACCCAGTACTTC; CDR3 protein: CASAVGGQWETQYF
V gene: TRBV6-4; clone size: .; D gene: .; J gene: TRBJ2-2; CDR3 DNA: TGTGCCAGCAGTGCTCAGGACACCGGGGAGCTGTTTTTT; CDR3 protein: CASSAQDTGELFF
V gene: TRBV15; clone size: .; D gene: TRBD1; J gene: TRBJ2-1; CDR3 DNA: TGTGCCACCAGCAGAGCAGGACAGGCCTCCTACAATGAGCAGTTCTTC; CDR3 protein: CATSRAGQASYNEQFF
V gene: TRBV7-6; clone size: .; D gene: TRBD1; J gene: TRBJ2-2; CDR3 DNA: TGTGCCAGCAGCTTAAGGGGGCTCGTTAACACCGGGGAGCTGTTTTTT; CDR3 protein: CASSLRGLVNTGELFF
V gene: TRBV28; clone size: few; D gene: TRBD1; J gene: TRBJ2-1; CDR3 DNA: TGTGCCAGCAAGACCGGGACAGGGGAGTCGAATGAGCAGTTCTTC; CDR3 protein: CASKTGTGESNEQFF
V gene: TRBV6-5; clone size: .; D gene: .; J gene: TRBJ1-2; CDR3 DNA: TGTGCCAGCAGTTACTCGGGGGGGGGAGGAGGCTACACCTTC; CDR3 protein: CASSYSGGGGGYTF
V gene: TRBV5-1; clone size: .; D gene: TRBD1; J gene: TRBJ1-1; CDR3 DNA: TGCGCCAGCAAAGACAGGGAGCAGGGCACTGAAGCTTTCTTT; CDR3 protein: CASKDREQGTEAFF
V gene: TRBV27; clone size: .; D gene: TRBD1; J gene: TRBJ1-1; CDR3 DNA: TGTGCCAGCAGTTTCCGACAGGGGGGGAACACTGAAGCTTTCTTT; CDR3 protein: CASSFRQGGNTEAFF
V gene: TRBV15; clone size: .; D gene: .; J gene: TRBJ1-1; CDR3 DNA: TGTGCCACCAGCACCCGGAACACTGAAGCTTTCTTT; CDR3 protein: CATSTRNTEAFF
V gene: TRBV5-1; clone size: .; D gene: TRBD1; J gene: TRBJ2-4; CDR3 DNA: TGCGCCAGTGGAAGGGACAGTGCTCAGTACTTC; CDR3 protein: CASGRDSAQYF
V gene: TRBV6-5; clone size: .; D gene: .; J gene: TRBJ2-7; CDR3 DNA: TGTGCCAGCAGTACCAATTACGGACTCCTCCACGAGCAGTACTTC; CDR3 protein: CASSTNYGLLHEQYF
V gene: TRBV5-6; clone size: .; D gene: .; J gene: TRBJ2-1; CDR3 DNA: TGTGCCAGCAGCTCTCGGAAAGACAGACACAATGAGCAGTTCTTC; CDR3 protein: CASSSRKDRHNEQFF
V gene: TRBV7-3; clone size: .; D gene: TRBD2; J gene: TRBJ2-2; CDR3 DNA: TGTGCCAGCAGCTTGGCGGGGGGGAACACCGGGGAGCTGTTTTTT; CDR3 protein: CASSLAGGNTGELFF
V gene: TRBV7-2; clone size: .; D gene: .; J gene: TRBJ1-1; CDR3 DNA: TGTGCCAGTTTACGGGACGGTGGAGGGCTTAGCACTGAAGCTTTCTTT; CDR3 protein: CASLRDGGGLSTEAFF
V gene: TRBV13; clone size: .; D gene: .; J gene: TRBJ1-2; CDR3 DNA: TGTGCCAGCAGCCCCCGACTAAAATCGGGGGGCTACACCTTC; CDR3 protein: CASSPRLKSGGYTF